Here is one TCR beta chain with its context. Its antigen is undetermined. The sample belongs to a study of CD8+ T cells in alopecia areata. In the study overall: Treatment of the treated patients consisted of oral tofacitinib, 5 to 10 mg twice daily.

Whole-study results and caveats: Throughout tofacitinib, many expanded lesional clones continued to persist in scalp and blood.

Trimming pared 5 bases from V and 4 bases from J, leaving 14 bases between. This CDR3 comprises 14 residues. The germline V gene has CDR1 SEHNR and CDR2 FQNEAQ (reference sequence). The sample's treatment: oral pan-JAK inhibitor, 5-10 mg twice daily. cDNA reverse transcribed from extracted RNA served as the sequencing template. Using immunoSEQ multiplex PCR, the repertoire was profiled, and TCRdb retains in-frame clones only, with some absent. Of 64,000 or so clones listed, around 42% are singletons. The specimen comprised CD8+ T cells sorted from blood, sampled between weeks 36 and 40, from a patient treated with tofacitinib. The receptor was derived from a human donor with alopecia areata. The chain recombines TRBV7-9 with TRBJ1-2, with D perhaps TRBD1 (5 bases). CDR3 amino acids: CASSQGHTVYGYTF. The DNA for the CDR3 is TGTGCCAGCAGCCAGGGTCATACAGTCTATGGCTACACCTTC.